This T cell receptor (beta chain) was sequenced for a study of neurological immune-mediated disorders. The table lists this clonotype with many counts. Antigen: not known. TCRdb recomputed calls from the 5' RACE reads with MiXCR, one row per CDR3 protein. The table has tens of thousands of distinct CDR3 sequences, roughly 11% seen once. The CDR3 is made up of 14 amino acids. V lost 5 bases and J lost 1, with 12 bases in between. From germline, CDR1 is DFQATT and CDR2 SNEGSKA (reference sequence). Findings and caveats of the study: There were no CDR3 amino acid sequences shared by expanded clones across subjects, a result suggesting private repertoires in all groups. Healthy controls had more TCR clonal expansion than multiple sclerosis, which showed the least, whereas HTLV-1-associated myelopathy showed the most.

The V and J genes are TRBV20-1 and TRBJ1-5; D is unresolved. Sequenced material: CD4+ T cells from blood. The sequence derives from a woman aged 25 to 45 with HTLV-1-associated myelopathy (HAM/TSP). CDR3 residues: CSAGSAKSNQPQHF. In DNA form, the CDR3 reads TGCAGTGCTGGGTCGGCCAAGAGCAATCAGCCCCAGCATTTT.